This T cell receptor (beta chain) was profiled in a study of blood T cell repertoires in COVID-19. Across the study: Collection of acute and convalescent COVID-19 samples took place in the United States, Italy and Spain.

V gave up 3 bases and J gave up 7 bases; unmatched junction bases: 4. The CDR3 has 13 residues. The germline V gene has CDR1 SGHNT and CDR2 YYREEE (reference sequence). The table came from immunoSEQ multiplex PCR; TCRdb's copy has only in-frame clones and leaves some out. Here the sample spans roughly 36,000 clones, around 87% being singletons. The sample consisted of peripheral blood. The rearrangement joins TRBV5-4 to TRBJ2-1; 7 nucleotides agree with TRBD2. This TCR came from a man older than 75 with active COVID-19. The CDR3 DNA reads TGTGCCAGCAGCTCGCCAGCGGGGAATGAGCAGTTCTTC. Encoded protein: CASSSPAGNEQFF.